This TCR beta chain comes out of a study of blood T cell repertoires in COVID-19 (dated by TCRdb to 2020 to 2021). Broadly, across the study: The collaborator samples originated in the United States, Italy and Spain and spanned the acute and convalescent phases of COVID-19. The repertoires were released in a freely available public database intended as a resource for research on the immune response to SARS-CoV-2. Where available, HLA class I and class II types were taken from metadata supplied by the sample provider and were not determined by assay-based typing. Subjects who had been exposed to COVID-19, were actively infected with it, or had recovered from it provided the deeply sampled blood TCRbeta repertoires that made up the dataset. The material from the prospective study consisted of cDNA or gDNA derived from T cells, B-cell-depleted T cells, or PBMCs. The sample metadata nearly always contained a de-identified subject ID, COVID-19 status, age in years and sex. The samples were drawn from two sources: the first 160 participants of the ongoing ImmuneRACE study, and over 950 subjects contributed by 6 global collaborators. Overall results and qualifications from the work: Clinical and demographic metadata were provided uncurated, with the amount varying by source and participant.

In regard to this clone: Its antigen specificity is not known. No base quality values were provided; no much bigger clone lies one nucleotide off.

Collaborating institutions collected whole blood in K2EDTA tubes following their own protocols. For TCRbeta analysis, collaborators shipped samples as frozen whole blood, isolated PBMCs, or DNA extracted from either of those sample types. The trim is 7 bases for V and 7 bases for J, with a gap of 16 bases between the germline ends. Reading the germline V gene gives CDR1 SQVTM and CDR2 ANQGSEA. From the cysteine up to the phenylalanine, the CDR3 has a length of 13 residues. The retained sequence is limited to the CDR3, 39 bases, with the frame set at the first base. TCRbeta CDR3 regions were amplified from genomic DNA using the immunoSEQ Assay, a bias-controlled multiplex PCR. The paper's data handling went like this. Nucleated cell counts per sample were estimated from amplification of reference gene primers within the assay. To quantify the absolute abundance of each unique TCRbeta CDR3 rearrangement, sequence reads were collapsed and filtered. For each sample, productive Simpson clonality was calculated by taking the square root of Simpson's diversity index across productive rearrangements. TCRdb carries this immuneACCESS record with in-frame sequences only. Its versions omit some clonotypes, under half of them owing to an unresolved V gene in the studies checked, with the rest unexplained. That table supplies the V and J calls and clone size; D and trimming were determined from the DNA. This sample has 150,000 to 200,000 clones in its table, and approximately 84% of those were observed once. The ten largest account for about 20% of the sample.

This chain joins TRBV29-1 to TRBJ1-4; the D gene is perhaps TRBD1, on 5 matching bases. The source is a woman of 80 years or more with acute or convalescent COVID-19. The sample was peripheral blood. The CDR3 region: CSARTQGGEKLFF. The DNA reads as follows: TGCAGCGCTAGGACACAAGGTGGTGAAAAACTGTTTTTT.